A single sample gave rise to the 29 T cell receptor beta chains below, sequenced in a study of OX40 agonist ivuxolimab in advanced cancers. The method was immunoSEQ multiplex PCR; TCRdb's version includes in-frame clones alone and lacks a portion of them. The table has more than 75,000 clones, 84% seen once. Specimen: CD4+ or CD8+ T cells sorted from blood, collected in a trial of the OX40 agonist ivuxolimab. The receptors were gathered from an adult with an advanced solid tumor such as melanoma, head and neck, liver or kidney cancer.

This clone showed up just once. The chain has TRBV11-2 and TRBJ1-4; D possibly corresponds to TRBD1 (6 bases). V was pared by 0 bases and J by 8 bases, with 10 bases between. The germline V gene has CDR1 SGHAT and CDR2 FQNNGV. CDR3 length equals 14 residues. The CDR3 region is CASSLERQVEKLFF. In DNA, the CDR3 is TGTGCCAGCAGCTTAGAACGACAGGTGGAAAAACTGTTTTTT.

V is TRBV5-1 and J is TRBJ2-7, with D perhaps assigned TRBD1 or TRBD2 (6 bases each). This CDR3 has 15 amino acids. Germline CDR1 SGHRS, CDR2 YFSETQ. V gave up 0 bases and J gave up 2 bases, with 12 bases separating them. Here the CDR3 DNA reads TGCGCCAGCAGCTTGGAGGTGGGGGGCCCCTACGAGCAGTACTTC. Protein sequence: CASSLEVGGPYEQYF.

This rearrangement joins TRBV5-4 to TRBJ2-7; the match to TRBD1 covers 11 bases. The germline gives CDR1 SGHNT, CDR2 YYREEE (reference sequence). The trim removed 3 bases at V and 3 bases at J, leaving 5 bases unmatched. The CDR3 sequence is 15 residues long. CDR3 in amino acids: CASSSSGTGGYEQYF. The CDR3 DNA is TGTGCCAGCAGCTCCTCCGGGACAGGGGGCTACGAGCAGTACTTC.

In this sample, this clone turned up many times. This chain connects TRBV29-1 to TRBJ1-1, with D perhaps matching TRBD1 (5 bases). Germline V CDR1 and CDR2: SQVTM, ANQGSEA. The CDR3 sequence is 12 residues long. V was clipped by 7 bases and J by 1 base, with 10 bases between them. The CDR3 DNA reads TGCAGCGACGGGACGGAGAACACTGAAGCTTTCTTT. Amino acid sequence: CSDGTENTEAFF.

Only one count was recorded for this clone. The J gene is TRBJ2-7, the V gene TRBV9; D possibly corresponds to TRBD1 (5 bases). CDR3 length equals 14 residues. Trimming took 4 bases from V and 4 from J, leaving 15 bases between them. Germline CDR1 and CDR2: SGDLS and YYNGEE. The CDR3 is CASSFAGGAYEQYF. The CDR3 bases are TGTGCCAGCAGCTTCGCTGGTGGGGCTTACGAGCAGTACTTC. Using reference TRBV9 and TRBJ2-7 for the parts outside the CDR3, the full variable domain is DSGVTQTPKHLITATGQRVTLRCSPRSGDLSVYWYQQSLDQGLQFLIQYYNGEERAKGNILERFSAQQFPDLHSELNLSSLELGDSALYFCASSFAGGAYEQYFGPGTRLTVT.

The J gene is TRBJ1-3, the V gene TRBV7-8, with D unclear. Trimming pared 2 bases from V and 7 bases from J, leaving 15 bases between. The germline gives CDR1 SGHVS, CDR2 FQNEAQ. This CDR3 contains 15 residues. This CDR3 reads CASSLSSLLPNTIYF. As DNA, the CDR3 is TGTGCCAGCAGCTTATCATCGCTCCTCCCGAACACCATATATTTT.

The rearrangement joins TRBV27 to TRBJ2-7; the match to TRBD2 covers 8 bases. V lost 5 bases to trimming and J lost 4 bases; unmatched junction nucleotides: 10. The CDR3 spans 15 residues. Germline lookup yields CDR1 MNHEY and CDR2 SMNVEV (reference sequence). CDR3 amino acids: CASSQARGGVYEQYF. The CDR3, as DNA: TGTGCCAGCAGTCAAGCCCGGGGGGGCGTTTACGAGCAGTACTTC.

The J gene is TRBJ1-3, the V gene TRBV5-1; 7 bases line up with TRBD1. With V trimmed by 3 bases and J by 0 bases, 3 bases remained unmatched. The germline V gene encodes CDR1 SGHRS and CDR2 YFSETQ. The CDR3 runs to 15 residues. CDR3 in DNA: TGCGCCAGCAGCTCGACAGGGACCTCTGGAAACACCATATATTTT. Protein sequence: CASSSTGTSGNTIYF.

The chain uses TRBV7-2 and TRBJ1-6; possibly TRBD1 for D (6 bases). The V and J ends lost 5 bases and 4 bases respectively, with 18 bases between them. The CDR3 has 17 amino acids. Germline V CDR1 and CDR2: SGHTA, FQGNSA. The CDR3, as DNA: TGTGCCAGCAGCCCGGGGGCGGGGACGGAATATAATTCACCCCTCCACTTT. This translates into CASSPGAGTEYNSPLHF.

This chain uses TRBV6-1 with TRBJ2-2; D call uncertain. The CDR3 runs 10 residues. Per the germline V gene, CDR1 is MNHNS and CDR2 is SASEGT. V was shortened by 7 bases and J by 3 bases, with 0 bases between the two germline ends. CDR3 bases: TGTGCCAGCAACACCGGGGAGCTGTTTTTT. Its protein product is CASNTGELFF.

This clone showed up just a few times. The genes are TRBV29-1 and TRBJ2-5, with D perhaps given as TRBD1 or TRBD2 (5 bases each). Germline values: CDR1 SQVTM, CDR2 ANQGSEA. CDR3 size: 12 residues. Trimming took 3 bases from V and 5 from J, leaving 10 bases between them. The CDR3 spells CSVEVWGETQYF. For the CDR3, the DNA is TGCAGCGTTGAGGTGTGGGGGGAGACCCAGTACTTC.

J is TRBJ2-3 and V is TRBV5-6, with 9 bases lining up with TRBD2. V shed 3 bases, J shed 1 base, and the junction held 6 bases outside the gene matches. This CDR3 has 16 amino acids. Germline CDR1 and CDR2: SGHDT and YYEEEE. CDR3 nucleotide sequence: TGTGCCAGCAGCTCTAAAAGGACTAGCGGCACAGATACGCAGTATTTT. As protein: CASSSKRTSGTDTQYF.

The chain carries TRBV10-2 and TRBJ1-2, with D uncertain. This CDR3 is 12 amino acids long. Germline-derived CDR1 and CDR2 are WSHSY and SAAADI. The V and J ends lost 3 bases and 5 bases respectively, with 7 bases between them. DNA of the CDR3: TGCGCCAGCAGTGACAGAAGTTATGGCTACACCTTC. It translates to CASSDRSYGYTF.

This chain joins TRBV2 and TRBJ1-6, with 7 bases lining up with TRBD1. The junction had 9 bases not matched to a gene; V was cut back by 3 bases and J by 13 bases. This CDR3 has 14 amino acids. Germline CDR1 is SNHLY and CDR2 is FYNNEI. CDR3 DNA: TGTGCCAGCAGTGAGGGACAGCCCCGGTTTCCCCTCCACTTT. Translated: CASSEGQPRFPLHF.

This clone was picked up a small number of times. This sequence joins TRBV5-1 and TRBJ1-4, with a tentative D call TRBD1 (6 bases). Germline V gives CDR1 SGHRS, CDR2 YFSETQ. V lost 4 bases and J 5 bases, leaving 18 bases between the germline ends. This CDR3 contains 16 residues. In DNA, the CDR3 is TGCGCCAGCAGCCTCCGAGGACAGTTCGAAAATGAAAAACTGTTTTTT. Translation gives CASSLRGQFENEKLFF. Using reference TRBV5-1 and TRBJ1-4 for the parts outside the CDR3, the full variable domain is KAGVTQTPRYLIKTRGQQVTLSCSPISGHRSVSWYQQTPGQGLQFLFEYFSETQRNKGNFPGRFSGRQFSNSRSEMNVSTLELGDSALYLCASSLRGQFENEKLFFGSGTQLSVL.

This sequence joins TRBV19 and TRBJ2-3; D is uncertain. Trimming stripped 5 bases from V and 1 base from J, with 7 bases between. The CDR3 is made up of 13 amino acids. Germline V gene lookup returns CDR1 LNHDA and CDR2 SQIVND (reference sequence). The CDR3 DNA reads TGTGCCAGTAGTCCCAGCGGCACAGATACGCAGTATTTT. Translated: CASSPSGTDTQYF.

The rearrangement joins TRBV15 to TRBJ2-5, with D perhaps matching TRBD1 or TRBD2 (5 bases each). The assigned J gene may be wrong: the sequence end matches TRBJ2-7 better. The CDR3 is 14 residues long. Germline CDR1 reads LNHNV; CDR2 reads YYDKDF (reference sequence). CDR3 in amino acids: CATSFRELGYEQYF. CDR3 in DNA: TGTGCCACCAGCTTCAGGGAGTTAGGGTACGAGCAGTACTTC.

The chain combines TRBV5-1 with TRBJ2-1; unclear D gene. V lost 4 bases and J lost 3, with 5 bases in between. This CDR3 contains 12 residues. Per germline, CDR1 SGHRS and CDR2 YFSETQ. The CDR3 nucleotides read TGCGCCAGCAGCCTCCTCTACAATGAGCAGTTCTTC. Encoded protein: CASSLLYNEQFF.

The chain employs TRBV21-1 and TRBJ2-5; TRBD1 is taken as the D call from the table, unchecked against the DNA. TRBV21-1 is flagged as a pseudogene. The CDR3 has 15 residues. The chain's CDR3 is CASSKPGHPEETQYF. DNA of the CDR3: TGTGCCAGCAGCAAGCCGGGACACCCCGAAGAGACCCAGTACTTC.

The chain recombines TRBV5-1 with TRBJ2-7; D gene uncertain. The germline CDR1 and CDR2 sequences are SGHRS and YFSETQ. The CDR3 consists of 14 residues. V was shortened by 0 bases and J by 2 bases, with 9 bases between the two germline ends. CDR3 coding DNA: TGCGCCAGCAGCTTGGGGGCGCAAGCCTACGAGCAGTACTTC. Amino acids: CASSLGAQAYEQYF.

For the CDR3, the DNA is TGTGCCAGCAGCTTATCGACAGGGGCTAATGAAAAACTGTTTTTT. It translates to CASSLSTGANEKLFF. The gene calls are TRBV7-6 and TRBJ1-4; 8 bases map to TRBD1. In germline, CDR1 is SGHVS, CDR2 FNYEAQ. The CDR3 contains 15 residues. V shed 2 bases, J shed 3 bases, and the junction held 2 bases outside the gene matches.

V usage is TRBV5-1 and J usage is TRBJ2-3; TRBD1 might be the D (6 bases). The CDR3 contains 13 residues. V lost 10 bases and J 1 base, leaving 13 bases between the germline ends. CDR1 is SGHRS and CDR2 is YFSETQ in the germline V gene. CDR3 sequence (DNA): TGCGCCGGACGGGACATTGGCACAGATACGCAGTATTTT. This codes for CAGRDIGTDTQYF.

The chain recombines TRBV9 with TRBJ1-2; D gene uncertain. CDR3 length: 15 residues. V gave up 4 bases and J gave up 0 bases, with 13 bases separating them. Germline V gene lookup returns CDR1 SGDLS and CDR2 YYNGEE. CDR3 loop: CASSTGPEANYGYTF. The CDR3 DNA reads as TGTGCCAGCAGCACCGGGCCTGAAGCTAACTATGGCTACACCTTC.

The rearrangement links TRBV2 to TRBJ2-7; TRBD2 matches at 8 bases. CDR3 length: 15 amino acids. V trimming: 5 bases; J trimming: 1 base; junction bases outside the gene matches: 7. Germline CDR1 reads SNHLY; CDR2 reads FYNNEI. The CDR3: CASSPASGGSYEQYF. The CDR3 bases are TGTGCCAGCAGTCCAGCCAGCGGGGGTTCCTACGAGCAGTACTTC.

This chain joins TRBV6-5 and TRBJ2-7; TRBD1 is a possible D gene (6 bases). This CDR3 is 14 amino acids long. V was pared by 2 bases and J by 2 bases, with 10 bases between. Germline CDR1 reads MNHEY; CDR2 reads SVGAGI. DNA for the CDR3: TGTGCCAGCAGTTACCGGGGACAAGCCTACGAGCAGTACTTC. As protein: CASSYRGQAYEQYF.

The chain is built from TRBV12-5 and TRBJ2-7; 15 bases map to TRBD2. Looked up from germline, CDR1 is LGHNT and CDR2 is FRNRAP. The V and J ends lost 6 bases and 1 base, in that order; junction bases with no gene match: 7. This CDR3 comprises 17 residues. CDR3 loop: CASGAPGLAGGSYEQYF. In DNA form, the CDR3 reads TGTGCTAGTGGGGCGCCGGGACTAGCGGGGGGATCCTACGAGCAGTACTTC. Looking up the rest from reference TRBV12-5 and TRBJ2-7 gives the full variable domain: DARVTQTPRHKVTEMGQEVTMRCQPILGHNTVFWYRQTMMQGLELLAYFRNRAPLDDSGMPKDRFSAEMPDATLATLKIQPSEPRDSAVYFCASGAPGLAGGSYEQYFGPGTRLTVT.

V gene TRBV7-3 combines with J gene TRBJ2-1, with TRBD1 matching over 7 bases. The V gene end was trimmed by 6 bases and the J gene end by 5 bases; junction bases not matched to a gene: 4. The CDR3 extends over 13 amino acids. Looked up from germline, CDR1 is SGHTA and CDR2 is FQGTGA. Written as DNA, the CDR3 is TGTGCCAGCAGACATGACAGGGACAATGAGCAGTTCTTC. Its protein is CASRHDRDNEQFF.

V and J are TRBV11-2 and TRBJ1-2, with D possibly TRBD1 on 5 matching bases. V lost 1 base to trimming and J lost 6 bases, with 15 bases between them. This CDR3 is 15 amino acids long. In germline, CDR1 is SGHAT, CDR2 FQNNGV. The CDR3 protein is CASSLVSGSGDGYTF. CDR3 nucleotides: TGTGCCAGCAGCTTAGTTTCAGGGTCTGGGGATGGCTACACCTTC.

The chain couples TRBV12-5 to TRBJ1-2; D call uncertain. Between the trimmed V and J ends, which lost 1 base and 9 bases, there was a span of 12 bases. The CDR3 totals 13 residues. Germline V gene sequence: CDR1 LGHNT, CDR2 FRNRAP. The CDR3 nucleotides read TGTGCTAGTGGTTTGGAAATTGCGAGGAGCTACACCTTC. The encoded protein is CASGLEIARSYTF.